This T cell receptor beta chain was recovered during a study of shared clonotypes between healthy human individuals. This clone occurred many times. Its specificity is unknown. Whole-study results and caveats: Tissues were not sampled, only blood, and their repertoires likely differ.

Splitting the CD4+ cells yielded a CD45RA+ naive subset and a CD45RA-negative memory subset. Assay: immunoSEQ multiplex PCR; the TCRdb copy retains only in-frame clones and omits some. The data show some 1 million clones, with roughly 75% seen just once and 1.5% held by the top ten. Sequenced input: memory CD4+ T cells sorted from blood. The subset is: CD45RA-negative fraction. The sequence was obtained from a man aged 18 to 30 in good health.

The CDR3 coding sequence is TGTGCCTGGTGCCGGGACGGCACGAAAGCTTTCTTT. It codes for CAWCRDGTKAFF. The chain couples TRBV30 to TRBJ1-1, with D tentatively TRBD1 (5 bases). V lost 5 bases and J lost 9, with 16 bases in between. There are 12 residues in the CDR3. Germline V lookup: CDR1 GTSNPN, CDR2 SVGIG (reference sequence).